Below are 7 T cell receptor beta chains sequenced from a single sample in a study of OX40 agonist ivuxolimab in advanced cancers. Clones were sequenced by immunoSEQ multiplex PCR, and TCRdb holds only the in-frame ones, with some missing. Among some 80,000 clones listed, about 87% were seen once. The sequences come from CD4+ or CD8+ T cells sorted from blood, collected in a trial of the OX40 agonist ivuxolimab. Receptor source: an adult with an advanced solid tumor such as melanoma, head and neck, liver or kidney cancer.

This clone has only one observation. This CDR3 is CAIRRESTDTQYF. CDR3 nucleotides: TGTGCCATCAGACGGGAAAGCACAGATACGCAGTATTTT. The chain couples TRBV7-8 to TRBJ2-3; possibly TRBD2 for D (5 bases). CDR1 and CDR2 from the germline V gene are SGHVS and FQNEAQ. This CDR3 is built from 13 residues. V lost 10 bases, J lost 0 bases, and 11 bases lay in between.

DNA of the CDR3: TGCGCCAGCAGCCTCCAAGGAAGAGCACAAGAGACCCAGTACTTC. Its translation is CASSLQGRAQETQYF. The genes are TRBV5-1 and TRBJ2-5; no definite D call. Trimming removed 4 bases from V and 2 bases from J, with 15 bases in between. Germline CDR1 reads SGHRS; CDR2 reads YFSETQ. This CDR3 is 15 amino acids long.

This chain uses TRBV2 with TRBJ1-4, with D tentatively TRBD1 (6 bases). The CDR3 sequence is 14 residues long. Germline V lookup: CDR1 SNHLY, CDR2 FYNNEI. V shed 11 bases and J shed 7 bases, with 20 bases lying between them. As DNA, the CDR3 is TGTGCCGGGAGGACAGTCCGGGAGGGTGAAAAACTGTTTTTT. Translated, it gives CAGRTVREGEKLFF.

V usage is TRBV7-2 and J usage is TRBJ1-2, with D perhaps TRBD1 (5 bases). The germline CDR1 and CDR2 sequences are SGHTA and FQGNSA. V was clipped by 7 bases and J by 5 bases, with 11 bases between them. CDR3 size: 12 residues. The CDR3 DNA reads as TGTGCCAGCACCGACAGTACTTATGGCTACACCTTC. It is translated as CASTDSTYGYTF.

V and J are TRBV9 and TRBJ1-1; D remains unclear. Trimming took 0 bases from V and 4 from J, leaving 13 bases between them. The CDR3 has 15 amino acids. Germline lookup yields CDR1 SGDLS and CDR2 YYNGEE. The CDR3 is CASSVDPRLGTEAFF. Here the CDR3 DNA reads TGTGCCAGCAGCGTAGACCCCAGGTTGGGCACTGAAGCTTTCTTT.

This chain's CDR3 is CASSELKQQETQYF. The CDR3 nucleotides are TGTGCCAGCAGTGAACTCAAACAGCAAGAGACCCAGTACTTC. The rearrangement uses TRBV2 and TRBJ2-5; D gene uncertain. The germline V and J ends were trimmed by 2 bases and 2 bases, with 9 bases remaining between them. Germline lookup yields CDR1 SNHLY and CDR2 FYNNEI. CDR3 size: 14 residues.

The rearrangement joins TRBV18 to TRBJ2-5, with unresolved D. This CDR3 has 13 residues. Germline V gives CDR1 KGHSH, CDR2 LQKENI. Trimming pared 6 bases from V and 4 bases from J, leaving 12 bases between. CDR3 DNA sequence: TGTGCCAGCTCCCGGACGAAGGGAGAGACCCAGTACTTC. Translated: CASSRTKGETQYF.